A single T cell receptor beta chain is shown here with its context. Its antigen remains unidentified. The sample originates from a study of CD8 T cells in ankylosing spondylitis. The study's findings and limits: A TCR beta motif of fewer than ten highly homologous variants seemed to mark ankylosing spondylitis blood. Disease-linked clones displayed a CD8+ phenotype and appeared relatively rarely in peripheral blood.

The germline gives CDR1 MNHNS, CDR2 SASEGT. The CDR3 runs 17 residues. V lost 6 bases to trimming and J lost 2 bases, with 20 bases between them. Quantitative 5'-RACE with molecular barcodes generated TCR beta libraries. Via MiXCR, TCRdb re-called the 5' RACE reads, giving one row per CDR3 protein. The table has some 800,000 distinct CDR3 sequences, 10% to 15% seen once. The genes are TRBV6-1 and TRBJ1-5; the D is unclear. The sample consisted of blood, either unsorted or a sorted T cell fraction (not recorded which). This sequence originates from a male donor with ankylosing spondylitis. The CDR3 reads CASRIGFSDWGNQPQHF. CDR3 DNA sequence: TGTGCCAGCAGGATTGGCTTCTCGGACTGGGGCAATCAGCCCCAGCATTTT.